This is a list of T cell receptor beta chains from one sample in a study of blood T cell repertoires in COVID-19. This table comes from immunoSEQ multiplex PCR, and its TCRdb copy is limited to in-frame clones, with some not included. The table has just over 300,000 clones, just over 85% seen once; the top ten hold approximately 4.1%. Sequencing used PBMCs or T cells enriched from blood (not recorded which). Source of these receptors: a man between 25 and 39 years old who had recovered from COVID-19. Both conserved end residues are part of each CDR3. D genes are given only for firm matches. Clone size, where shown, is once, few, many, or a class for clones that have expanded.

J gene,D gene,V gene,clone size,CDR3 length,CDR3 protein,CDR3 DNA
TRBJ2-5,TRBD2,TRBV10-1,few,15,CASSQAGVEQETQYF,TGCGCCAGCAGTCAAGCGGGAGTAGAACAAGAGACCCAGTACTTC
TRBJ1-5,-,TRBV19,-,14,CASSNTWGGQPQHF,TGTGCCAGTAGTAATACGTGGGGAGGACAGCCCCAGCATTTT
TRBJ2-1,-,TRBV7-9,-,12,CASSLPPGEQFF,TGTGCCAGCAGCCTCCCGCCGGGTGAGCAGTTCTTC
TRBJ1-6,TRBD1,TRBV27,few,15,CASSPQGSANSPLHF,TGTGCCAGCAGTCCACAGGGGTCGGCCAATTCACCCCTCCACTTT
TRBJ2-7,-,TRBV15,-,15,CATSRTAGQSYEQYF,TGTGCCACCAGCAGAACCGCCGGACAGTCCTACGAGCAGTACTTC
TRBJ1-5,-,TRBV12-5,-,15,CASGSPSQGNQPQHF,TGTGCTAGTGGTTCGCCTTCACAGGGAAATCAGCCCCAGCATTTT
TRBJ2-5,-,TRBV29-1,-,12,CSGHRPQETQYF,TGCAGCGGTCACAGGCCACAAGAGACCCAGTACTTC
TRBJ2-3,-,TRBV6-2/TRBV6-3,-,11,CASSPAHTQYF,TGTGCCAGCAGCCCGGCCCATACGCAGTATTTT
TRBJ2-3,TRBD2,TRBV24-1,-,16,CATSDLVAGGADTQYF,TGTGCCACCAGTGACTTGGTAGCGGGAGGCGCAGATACGCAGTATTTT
TRBJ1-6,-,TRBV27,-,17,CASTPQTPGIDNSPLHF,TGTGCCAGCACCCCTCAAACCCCAGGGATCGATAATTCACCCCTCCACTTT
TRBJ1-6,TRBD1,TRBV25-1,-,13,CASTDRENSPLHF,TGTGCCAGTACGGACAGGGAGAATTCACCCCTCCACTTT
TRBJ2-3,TRBD2,TRBV24-1,-,14,CATSDGLAGDTQYF,TGTGCCACCAGTGACGGACTAGCGGGAGATACGCAGTATTTT
TRBJ1-5,-,TRBV27,-,15,CASSSLDGPNQPQHF,TGTGCCAGCAGTTCACTAGACGGCCCCAATCAGCCCCAGCATTTT
TRBJ2-2,-,TRBV11-2,-,14,CASSLGQNTGELFF,TGTGCCAGCAGCTTGGGACAGAACACCGGGGAGCTGTTTTTT
TRBJ1-5,-,TRBV19,-,14,CASSIWDNDQPQHF,TGTGCCAGTAGTATATGGGACAACGATCAGCCCCAGCATTTT
TRBJ2-3,-,TRBV9,-,13,CASSGLSTDTQYF,TGTGCCAGCAGCGGACTTTCCACAGATACGCAGTATTTT
TRBJ2-3,-,TRBV18,-,15,CASSPQGSSTDTQYF,TGTGCCAGCTCACCACAGGGGTCGAGCACAGATACGCAGTATTTT
TRBJ1-5,-,TRBV6-5,once,13,CASRRTGNQPQHF,TGTGCCAGCAGAAGGACAGGCAATCAGCCCCAGCATTTT
TRBJ1-5,-,TRBV27,-,13,CASSLAGNQPQHF,TGTGCCAGCAGCCTGGCGGGCAATCAGCCCCAGCATTTT
TRBJ1-2,TRBD1,TRBV4-1,-,18,CASSPNRMGQGANYGYTF,TGCGCCAGCAGCCCTAATCGAATGGGACAGGGGGCGAATTATGGCTACACCTTC
TRBJ1-2,-,TRBV20-1,-,11,CSAPQGYGYTF,TGCAGTGCTCCTCAGGGGTATGGCTACACCTTC
TRBJ1-3,-,TRBV6-5,-,15,CASRPSYQAGNTIYF,TGTGCCAGCCGACCATCTTACCAGGCAGGAAACACCATATATTTT
TRBJ1-2,TRBD1,TRBV28,-,13,CASSDRDNYGYTF,TGTGCCAGCAGTGACAGGGATAACTATGGCTACACCTTC
TRBJ2-3,TRBD2,TRBV5-1,few,17,CASIMGSGGPGADTQYF,TGCGCCAGCATTATGGGTAGCGGGGGGCCTGGCGCAGATACGCAGTATTTT
TRBJ1-1,-,TRBV27,-,13,CASSLGAVTEAFF,TGTGCCAGCAGTTTAGGTGCGGTCACTGAAGCTTTCTTT
TRBJ2-7,TRBD1,TRBV3-1/TRBV3-2,once,14,CASSQGQGFYEQYF,TGTGCCAGCAGCCAAGGACAGGGCTTTTACGAGCAGTACTTC
TRBJ1-6,-,TRBV19,-,13,CASRDSPYSPLHF,TGTGCCAGTAGAGACAGCCCATATTCACCCCTCCACTTT
TRBJ1-1,-,TRBV6-5,-,12,CASRTVNTEAFF,TGTGCCAGCAGGACAGTGAACACTGAAGCTTTCTTT
TRBJ1-4,-,TRBV30,-,12,CAWSQRGGKLFF,TGTGCCTGGAGTCAAAGGGGGGGGAAACTGTTTTTT
TRBJ2-7,TRBD1,TRBV7-9,-,16,CASSRMLDRGRYEQYF,TGTGCCAGCAGTCGGATGTTGGACAGGGGACGCTACGAGCAGTACTTC
TRBJ2-3,-,TRBV7-2,few,14,CASSPLEGTDTQYF,TGTGCCAGCAGCCCACTAGAGGGCACAGATACGCAGTATTTT
TRBJ1-1,TRBD1,TRBV3-1/TRBV3-2,-,14,CASSQDRVNTEAFF,TGTGCCAGCAGCCAGGACAGGGTTAACACTGAAGCTTTCTTT
TRBJ2-2,TRBD1,TRBV24-1,-,17,CATSDETGTGLTGELFF,TGTGCCACCAGTGATGAAACCGGGACAGGGTTAACCGGGGAGCTGTTTTTT
TRBJ2-7,TRBD1,TRBV27,-,14,CASSLRQGAVEQYF,TGTGCCAGCAGTTTACGACAGGGGGCAGTCGAGCAGTACTTC
TRBJ1-1,-,TRBV6-5,-,15,CASSYGETMNTEAFF,TGTGCCAGCAGTTATGGAGAAACCATGAACACTGAAGCTTTCTTT
TRBJ1-1,-,TRBV7-9,-,14,CASSLGQANTEAFF,TGTGCCAGCAGCTTAGGGCAGGCGAACACTGAAGCTTTCTTT
TRBJ2-2,-,TRBV12-3/TRBV12-4,few,12,CASNSNTGELFF,TGTGCCAGCAACTCGAACACCGGGGAGCTGTTTTTT
TRBJ2-1,-,TRBV19,-,13,CASSIHRRNEQFF,TGTGCCAGTAGTATCCACCGGAGGAATGAGCAGTTCTTC
TRBJ2-7,TRBD1,TRBV11-3,-,15,CASSVQQGALNEQYF,TGTGCCAGCAGCGTCCAACAGGGGGCCCTCAACGAGCAGTACTTC
TRBJ1-6,-,TRBV19,-,15,CASSTGENYNSPLHF,TGTGCCAGTAGTACCGGGGAGAACTATAATTCACCCCTCCACTTT
TRBJ1-6,TRBD1,TRBV7-8,few,15,CASSLYGTGDSPLHF,TGTGCCAGCAGCTTATACGGGACAGGGGATTCACCCCTCCACTTT
TRBJ1-1,-,TRBV7-9,-,14,CASSLGWQEARAFF,TGTGCCAGCAGCTTAGGATGGCAAGAGGCGCGAGCTTTCTTT
TRBJ1-1,TRBD1,TRBV6-5,-,14,CASSRQGAGTEAFF,TGTGCCAGCAGTCGACAGGGGGCTGGCACTGAAGCTTTCTTT
TRBJ1-1,TRBD1,TRBV6-5,-,12,CASSSTGAEAFF,TGTGCCAGCAGCTCAACAGGGGCTGAAGCTTTCTTT
TRBJ2-7,TRBD2,TRBV5-8,once,16,CASNYRGAGGKYEQYF,TGTGCCAGCAATTACAGGGGAGCGGGAGGGAAGTACGAGCAGTACTTC
TRBJ2-1,TRBD2,TRBV5-1,-,15,CASSPGLAGGTVEFF,TGCGCCAGCAGCCCGGGACTAGCGGGAGGAACAGTGGAGTTCTTC
TRBJ1-6,-,TRBV5-6,once,15,CASTLRSSYNSPLHF,TGTGCCAGCACCTTGCGGAGCTCCTATAATTCACCCCTCCACTTT
TRBJ1-3,-,TRBV27,-,13,CASRRTAGNTIYF,TGTGCCAGCAGGCGGACTGCTGGAAACACCATATATTTT
TRBJ1-1,-,TRBV5-1,-,13,CASRSREYTEAFF,TGCGCCAGCAGAAGCAGGGAATACACTGAAGCTTTCTTT
TRBJ2-7,-,TRBV5-1,-,18,CASSLGPIARDTPYEQYF,TGCGCCAGCAGCTTGGGCCCCATTGCCAGGGACACTCCCTACGAGCAGTACTTC
TRBJ1-5,-,TRBV2,-,11,CASSDSQPQHF,TGTGCCAGCAGTGACTCTCAGCCCCAGCATTTT
TRBJ2-5,TRBD1,TRBV28,-,16,CASSFGYGTGLETQYF,TGTGCCAGCAGTTTTGGGTATGGGACAGGCTTGGAGACCCAGTACTTC
TRBJ2-1,TRBD2,TRBV19,once,15,CASTSSGGSYNEQFF,TGTGCCAGCACCTCTAGCGGGGGTTCCTACAATGAGCAGTTCTTC
TRBJ2-2,TRBD1,TRBV29-1,once,16,CSAGGPGQPSTGELFF,TGCAGCGCTGGAGGTCCGGGACAGCCTAGCACCGGGGAGCTGTTTTTT
TRBJ1-1,-,TRBV5-1,-,13,CASAPEPGTEAFF,TGCGCCAGCGCCCCCGAGCCCGGGACTGAAGCTTTCTTT
TRBJ2-5,-,TRBV18,-,15,CASSPPVLRAETQYF,TGTGCCAGCTCACCACCAGTTCTCAGGGCGGAGACCCAGTACTTC
TRBJ2-1,TRBD2,TRBV5-3,once,19,CARSVITGTSGASYNEQFF,TGTGCCAGAAGCGTCATTACCGGGACTAGCGGGGCCAGCTACAATGAGCAGTTCTTC